These T cell receptor beta chains were read from a single sample in a study of cytomegalovirus exposure and HLA in healthy donors. Using immunoSEQ multiplex PCR, the repertoire was profiled, and TCRdb retains in-frame clones only, with some absent. The sample has around 20,000 clones; more than 60% are singletons. The material sequenced was PBMCs. These receptors were taken from a man between 18 and 29 years old in good health and CMV-seronegative. Both conserved end residues are part of each CDR3. The order of the fields is V gene, J gene, D gene, clone size, CDR3 protein, CDR3 DNA. A D gene is named only where the DNA matches it firmly. A clone size is listed for some rows: how often the clone was seen (once, few, many), or a class if it is expanded.

v_gene: TRBV29-1
j_gene: TRBJ2-7
d_gene: TRBD1
abundance: -
CDR3aa: CSVAGILTGGTDSSYEQYF
CDR3nt: TGCAGCGTTGCAGGGATCCTAACAGGGGGCACTGATAGCTCCTACGAGCAGTACTTC

v_gene: TRBV7-9
j_gene: TRBJ2-1
d_gene: -
abundance: medium-sized
CDR3aa: CASSLPGLNEQFF
CDR3nt: TGTGCCAGCAGCTTACCTGGGCTGAATGAGCAGTTCTTC

v_gene: TRBV20-1
j_gene: TRBJ1-1
d_gene: -
abundance: -
CDR3aa: CSARDTERAFF
CDR3nt: TGCAGTGCTCGGGACACTGAACGAGCTTTCTTT

v_gene: TRBV2
j_gene: TRBJ1-1
d_gene: -
abundance: -
CDR3aa: CASRGGKGEAFF
CDR3nt: TGTGCCAGCAGAGGAGGGAAGGGTGAAGCTTTCTTT

v_gene: TRBV29-1
j_gene: TRBJ1-1
d_gene: TRBD1
abundance: -
CDR3aa: CSAGHRGNTEAFF
CDR3nt: TGCAGCGCGGGACACAGGGGGAACACTGAAGCTTTCTTT

v_gene: TRBV7-2
j_gene: TRBJ1-5
d_gene: TRBD1
abundance: -
CDR3aa: CASSTGASQPQHF
CDR3nt: TGTGCCAGCAGCACAGGGGCGAGTCAGCCCCAGCATTTT

v_gene: TRBV4-3
j_gene: TRBJ1-1
d_gene: -
abundance: once
CDR3aa: CASSQFRDTTEAFF
CDR3nt: TGCGCCAGCAGCCAGTTCAGGGACACCACTGAAGCTTTCTTT

v_gene: TRBV30
j_gene: TRBJ2-3
d_gene: -
abundance: -
CDR3aa: CAWSVTADTQYF
CDR3nt: TGTGCCTGGAGTGTTACAGCAGATACGCAGTATTTT

v_gene: TRBV29-1
j_gene: TRBJ2-5
d_gene: TRBD2
abundance: once
CDR3aa: CSVASLAGRETQYF
CDR3nt: TGCAGCGTTGCCTCACTAGCGGGGCGAGAGACCCAGTACTTC

v_gene: TRBV6-5
j_gene: TRBJ2-6
d_gene: -
abundance: -
CDR3aa: CASSSSVGANVLTF
CDR3nt: TGTGCCAGCAGTTCGAGTGTGGGGGCCAACGTCCTGACTTTC

v_gene: TRBV2
j_gene: TRBJ2-1
d_gene: -
abundance: -
CDR3aa: CARGGKRNEQFF
CDR3nt: TGTGCCAGGGGCGGGAAACGCAATGAGCAGTTCTTC

v_gene: TRBV5-4
j_gene: TRBJ2-1
d_gene: -
abundance: -
CDR3aa: CASSFDYGDEQFF
CDR3nt: TGTGCCAGCAGCTTCGATTACGGAGATGAGCAGTTCTTC

v_gene: TRBV5-1
j_gene: TRBJ2-5
d_gene: TRBD2
abundance: -
CDR3aa: CASSFTSGGAETQYF
CDR3nt: TGCGCCAGCAGCTTCACTAGCGGGGGGGCGGAGACCCAGTACTTC

v_gene: TRBV7-2
j_gene: TRBJ1-5
d_gene: -
abundance: -
CDR3aa: CASSLGATISYSNQPQHF
CDR3nt: TGTGCCAGCAGCTTAGGGGCCACCATCTCCTATAGCAATCAGCCCCAGCATTTT

v_gene: TRBV19
j_gene: TRBJ1-1
d_gene: TRBD1
abundance: -
CDR3aa: CASSFGQGNTEAFF
CDR3nt: TGTGCCAGTAGTTTCGGACAGGGTAACACTGAAGCTTTCTTT

v_gene: TRBV4-1
j_gene: TRBJ2-5
d_gene: TRBD2
abundance: -
CDR3aa: CASSQDRASGSTETQYF
CDR3nt: TGCGCCAGCAGCCAAGATAGGGCTAGCGGGAGTACGGAGACCCAGTACTTC

v_gene: TRBV2
j_gene: TRBJ1-2
d_gene: TRBD1
abundance: -
CDR3aa: CASSYRGWDYGYTF
CDR3nt: TGTGCCAGCAGCTACAGGGGTTGGGACTATGGCTACACCTTC